The clone carrying this T cell receptor (beta chain) was detected many times. No antigen is known for it. TCRdb passed the 5' RACE reads through MiXCR, listing each CDR3 protein once. Counted here are about 700,000 distinct CDR3 sequences, 15% to 20% occurring once; the ten biggest clones make up about 19%. Trimming cost V 7 bases and J 2 bases; bases outside gene matches: 7. This CDR3 region has 15 residues. This entry is derived from a study of CD8 T cells in ankylosing spondylitis. General study findings and limits: Seven to nine highly homologous variants formed a TCR beta motif that appeared characteristic of ankylosing spondylitis blood. Disease-linked clones were reportedly significantly enriched in matched ankylosing spondylitis synovial fluid. Clones linked with disease were CD8+ and fairly uncommon in the peripheral blood.

The TCR originated in a male donor with ankylosing spondylitis. V is TRBV12-3 or TRBV12-4 and J is TRBJ2-1, with 8 bases that match TRBD2. Material for sequencing was blood, either unsorted or a sorted T cell fraction (not recorded which). The CDR3 loop reads CASTLGGGPYNEQFF. In DNA form, the CDR3 reads TGTGCCAGCACCCTCGGGGGGGGGCCCTACAATGAGCAGTTCTTC.